The 9 T cell receptor beta chains presented below share a single source sample, sequenced in a study of blood T cell dynamics during melanoma immunotherapy. Stated time point: pre-treatment baseline. Only in-frame clones appear in the TCRdb table, and some are missing; sequencing was by immunoSEQ multiplex PCR. The sample lists 3,000 to 4,500 clones; about 97% were seen once. Material: effector memory CD8+ T cells from blood, obtained from a patient treated with checkpoint blockade. All receptors derive from a human donor with melanoma.

The rearrangement uses TRBV28 and TRBJ1-4; D is unresolved. Per the germline V gene, CDR1 is MDHEN and CDR2 is SYDVKM. V lost 5 bases, J lost 2 bases, and 9 bases lay in between. The CDR3 runs 14 residues. The CDR3 DNA follows: TGTGCCAGCAGTATTACCAGCACTAATGAAAAACTGTTTTTT. Translating gives CASSITSTNEKLFF.

The chain joins TRBV4-3 to TRBJ2-1, with 9 positions matching TRBD1. The CDR3 extends over 16 amino acids. V dropped 0 bases and J dropped 2; count of bases not matched to a gene: 2. Germline lookup yields CDR1 LGHNA and CDR2 YSLEER. This CDR3 is CASSQDRQGAYNEQFF. DNA of the CDR3: TGCGCCAGCAGCCAAGATAGACAGGGGGCCTACAATGAGCAGTTCTTC.

The CDR3 loop reads CASSELDGLGGYTF. CDR3 nucleotides: TGTGCCAGCAGTGAACTAGACGGCCTAGGAGGCTACACCTTC. The V gene is TRBV6-1, the J gene TRBJ1-2; no clear D gene. Germline loops: CDR1 MNHNS, CDR2 SASEGT. V was cut by 2 bases and J by 8 bases, with 15 bases left in between. The CDR3 has 14 residues.

The chain carries TRBV4-2 and TRBJ1-2, with D possibly TRBD1 on 5 matching bases. The CDR3 totals 15 residues. V dropped 1 base and J dropped 3 bases, with 12 bases sitting between them. The germline CDR1 and CDR2 sequences are LGHNA and YNFKEQ. CDR3 amino acids: CASSQVDWGDYGYTF. The CDR3 DNA follows: TGTGCCAGCAGCCAAGTAGACTGGGGGGACTATGGCTACACCTTC.

The CDR3 protein is CASSAYLGDTYEQYF. The CDR3 coding sequence is TGTGCCAGCAGCGCGTACTTGGGAGACACCTACGAGCAGTACTTC. The chain carries TRBV14 and TRBJ2-7; possible D gene TRBD2, 5 bases. The CDR3 totals 15 residues. V shed 5 bases and J shed 2 bases, with 16 bases lying between them. CDR1 SGHDN and CDR2 FVKESK come from the germline V gene.

This clone appeared a single time. The rearrangement links TRBV13 to TRBJ2-2, with D unresolved. Looked up from germline, CDR1 is PRHDT and CDR2 is FYEKMQ (reference sequence). The CDR3 is 14 residues long. Between the trimmed V and J ends, which lost 2 bases and 6 bases, there was a span of 10 bases. This CDR3 reads CASSLKDRAGELFF. The CDR3 DNA reads as TGTGCCAGCAGCTTAAAGGATAGGGCCGGGGAGCTGTTTTTT.

The chain links TRBV7-6 to TRBJ2-2; D is unclear. CDR3 length: 14 amino acids. The ends were cut back, 5 bases at V and 5 bases at J, with 12 bases in the middle. CDR1 and CDR2 from the germline V gene are SGHVS and FNYEAQ. CDR3 sequence (DNA): TGTGCCAGCAGCCTAACCCCAGGAACCGGGGAGCTGTTTTTT. It translates to CASSLTPGTGELFF.

The V and J genes are TRBV6-6 and TRBJ1-1, with D possibly TRBD1 on 6 matching bases. V lost 5 bases to trimming and J lost 3 bases, with 10 bases between them. This CDR3 region has 13 residues. CDR1 and CDR2 (germline): MNHNY, SVGAGI (reference sequence). CDR3 bases: TGTGCCAGCAGTCCACAGGGTCACACTGAAGCTTTCTTT. Protein sequence: CASSPQGHTEAFF.

The rearrangement uses TRBV4-1 and TRBJ1-5; D not certain. Germline assignment: CDR1 MGHRA and CDR2 YSYEKL. The CDR3 length is 14 residues. With 0 bases removed from V and 0 bases from J, the gap between germline ends came to 3 bases. The CDR3 here is CASSQEYSNQPQHF. The CDR3 DNA is TGCGCCAGCAGCCAAGAATATAGCAATCAGCCCCAGCATTTT.